Given below is one T cell receptor (beta chain) in context. Its antigen is currently not known. Per-nucleotide qualities are absent, and no much larger clonotype sits a single base away. The entry originates in a study of blood T cell repertoires in COVID-19 (dated by TCRdb to the early 2020s). As for the study more broadly: Samples from collaborators originated in the United States, Italy and Spain and spanned both the acute and convalescent phases of COVID-19. Subjects who had been exposed to COVID-19, were actively infected with it, or had recovered from it provided the deeply sampled blood TCRbeta repertoires that made up the dataset. The repertoires were released in a freely available public database meant as a resource for research on the immune response to SARS-CoV-2. The samples were drawn from two sources: the first 160 participants of the ongoing ImmuneRACE study, and 1,200 or so subjects contributed by 6 global collaborators. The sample metadata nearly always contained a de-identified subject ID, COVID-19 status, age in years and sex. Where available, HLA class I and class II types were taken from metadata supplied by the sample provider and were not determined by assay-based typing. The prospective study material was composed of cDNA or gDNA derived from T cells, B-cell-depleted T cells, or PBMCs. Beyond this particular receptor, the publication reports: The amount of clinical and demographic metadata varied by source and participant and was provided uncurated.

Whole blood was collected in K2EDTA tubes by collaborating institutions according to the institutions' own protocols. For TCRbeta analysis, collaborator samples were shipped as frozen whole blood, as isolated PBMCs, or as DNA extracted from either sample type. TCRbeta CDR3 regions were amplified from genomic DNA using the immunoSEQ Assay, a bias-controlled multiplex PCR. As for the authors' bioinformatics: Nucleated cell counts per sample were estimated from amplification of reference gene primers within the assay. Sequence reads were collapsed and filtered to measure the absolute abundance of every unique TCRbeta CDR3 rearrangement. For each sample, productive Simpson clonality was calculated by taking the square root of Simpson's diversity index across productive rearrangements. TCRdb limited this immuneACCESS table to in-frame rearrangements with V and J called. A share of clones is missing; checked studies link under half to unresolved V genes, and the rest is unexplained. The D gene and trimming were derived from the DNA, and the V and J assignments and clone size from that table. The sample yields roughly 200,000 clones; around 90% were counted once. The biggest ten clones account for around 0.5% of the sample.

Measured from the cysteine to the phenylalanine, the CDR3 is 18 residues long. Only the CDR3 portion is preserved as DNA: 54 bases, with reading frame beginning at the first base. V and J are trimmed by 4 bases and 0 bases, and the gene matches miss 7 bases of the junction. In the germline V gene (reference sequence), CDR1 corresponds to SEHNR and CDR2 to FQNEAQ. The sample comprised peripheral blood. This receptor was obtained from a man aged 45-65 years with acute or convalescent COVID-19. The sequence links TRBV7-9 to TRBJ1-6, and TRBD1 aligns with 9 junction nucleotides. The DNA is TGTGCCAGCAGCTCGCGGACAGGGGCTTCCTCCTATAATTCACCCCTCCACTTT. It specifies CASSSRTGASSYNSPLHF.